The subject of this entry is one T cell receptor (beta chain). These data belong to a study of shared clonotypes between healthy human individuals. The CDR3 is 18 amino acids. Germline V gives CDR1 SGHTA, CDR2 FQGNSA. The ends lost 2 bases at V and 4 bases at J; junction bases unmatched: 14. The data were produced by immunoSEQ multiplex PCR, yet TCRdb's version contains in-frame clones alone and is incomplete. The sample lists over a million clones; approximately 96% were seen once. The chain employs TRBV7-2 and TRBJ2-5, with TRBD1 matching over 9 bases. This receptor was taken from a man aged 25-45 years in good health. The sample consisted of naive CD4+ T cells sorted from blood. Described subset: CD45RA+ positively selected. The chain's CDR3 is CASSLWPDRGLLRETQYF. For the CDR3, the DNA is TGTGCCAGCAGCTTATGGCCGGACAGGGGCCTACTTAGAGAGACCCAGTACTTC. Filled out from reference TRBV7-2 and TRBJ2-5, the complete variable domain reads GAGVSQSPSNKVTEKGKDVELRCDPISGHTALYWYRQSLGQGLEFLIYFQGNSAPDKSGLPSDRFSAERTGGSVSTLTIQRTQQEDSAVYLCASSLWPDRGLLRETQYFGPGTRLLVL.